The T cell receptor (beta chain) under discussion was sequenced for a study of T cell responses to AZD1222 COVID-19 vaccine. Study at large: Second-dose recipients at about 4 or about 12 weeks were treated as one pooled group. General study points: Unmutated regions of variants are reportedly targeted by nearly half of spike-specific TCRs.

Method: immunoSEQ multiplex PCR; TCRdb's copy keeps in-frame clones and lacks some. The sample consists of 100,000 or so clones, about 88% of them appearing once. In regard to this clone: Antigen unknown.

Source: peripheral blood, taken on day 0 of AZD1222 vaccination. This receptor was identified in an adult in good health.

The CDR3 spells CTSSRTDTQYF. DNA for the CDR3: TGCACCAGCAGCCGCACAGATACGCAGTATTTT. The rearrangement uses TRBV1 and TRBJ2-3. TRBV1 is a pseudogene locus. CDR3 length: 11 residues.